The 24 T cell receptor beta chains listed next were all sequenced from one sample in a study of tumor and adjacent non-tumor tissue in lung cancer. The library came from three nested PCR rounds adapted from ARM-PCR protocols. TCRdb redid the calling of the multiplex PCR reads with MiXCR, one entry per CDR3 protein. The data show some 97,000 distinct CDR3 sequences, 55% to 65% seen once. The template was RNA from unsorted bulk tissue. More than 3 cm separated this lung sample from the edge of the tumor. What was sequenced was distant non-tumor lung tissue. The receptors originated from a man aged 25 to 45 with non-small cell lung cancer.

For this clonotype: This clone may be a read error of a much larger clone one base away. Likely a read error: the CDR3 ends without its conserved phenylalanine or tryptophan. The DNA is left out, because the CDR3 cannot be placed on it with certainty; the CDR3 is given as TCRdb lists it. The CDR3 sequence: CASSLVDS. The chain uses TRBV12-3 or TRBV12-4 and TRBJ1-2. The CDR3 length is 8 residues, termini included.

Remarks on this clonotype: The junction does not match germline at one end; this may be a read error. V gene TRBV20-1 combines with J gene TRBJ1-6; D is unresolved. Per germline, CDR1 DFQATT and CDR2 SNEGSKA (reference sequence). The CDR3 totals 14 residues. Here the CDR3 DNA reads TGCAGTGCTAGAATTGACAAAAATAATTCACCCCTCCTCTTT. Its protein product is CSARIDKNNSPLLF.

The chain couples TRBV20-1 to TRBJ1-5; D uncertain. Germline CDR1 and CDR2: DFQATT and SNEGSKA (reference sequence). The CDR3 loop spans 17 amino acids. The V and J ends lost 0 bases and 3 bases respectively, with 18 bases between them. The CDR3 region has the DNA TGCAGTGCTAGAGATCTGCTCGGCCGTTATAACAATCAGCCCCAGCATTTT. This translates into CSARDLLGRYNNQPQHF.

This clonotype was seen repeatedly, ten times or more. The chain is built from TRBV5-6 and TRBJ1-1, with 9 bases that match TRBD1. The CDR3 covers 15 residues. Trimming removed 2 bases from V and 4 bases from J; junction bases left unmatched: 6. Germline-derived CDR1 and CDR2 are SGHDT and YYEEEE. The CDR3 here is CASSFGTGLGTEAFF. DNA of the CDR3: TGTGCCAGCAGCTTCGGGACAGGGTTGGGCACTGAAGCTTTCTTT. Full variable domain (rest looked up from reference TRBV5-6 and TRBJ1-1): DAGVTQSPTHLIKTRGQQVTLRCSPKSGHDTVSWYQQALGQGPQFIFQYYEEEERQRGNFPDRFSGHQFPNYSSELNVNALLLGDSALYLCASSFGTGLGTEAFFGQGTRLTVV.

About this clonotype itself: Compared with germline, one end of the junction differs, possibly owing to a read error. The chain has TRBV6-6 and TRBJ2-1; D is uncertain. Germline V gene lookup returns CDR1 MNHNY and CDR2 SVGAGI (reference sequence). This CDR3 comprises 16 residues. The CDR3 loop is CASTVNRKRFYNEQFF. CDR3 coding DNA: TGTGCGAGCACAGTGAATAGAAAGAGGTTCTACAATGAGCAGTTCTTC.

A remark on this clonotype: Likely a read error: the CDR3 ends without its conserved phenylalanine or tryptophan. CDR3 bases: TGTGCCGGTGGACCCCCACGTAGCTCCTACAATGAGCAGTTCCTC. Its protein product is CAGGPPRSSYNEQFL. The rearrangement links TRBV11-2 to TRBJ2-1; D is unresolved. This CDR3 is built from 15 residues. CDR1 is SGHAT and CDR2 is FQNNGV in the germline V gene. V lost 11 bases, J lost 0 bases, and 17 bases lay in between.

The chain employs TRBV29-1 and TRBJ2-1; D unclear. Germline V CDR1 and CDR2: SQVTM, ANQGSEA. V dropped 7 bases and J dropped 3 bases, with 22 bases sitting between them. The CDR3 totals 16 residues. The CDR3 reads CSAAPSSAMNYNEQFF. In DNA form, the CDR3 reads TGCAGCGCCGCCCCGAGTAGTGCTATGAACTACAATGAGCAGTTCTTC.

In this sample, this clonotype turned up many times. This chain uses TRBV5-4 with TRBJ1-6; D is unclear. CDR3 size: 16 residues. Germline CDR1 and CDR2: SGHNT and YYREEE (reference sequence). Trimming left V 3 bases short and J 4 bases short, with 14 bases between. The CDR3 region is CASSYDTLLYNSPLHF. CDR3 bases: TGTGCCAGCAGCTATGACACCTTACTTTATAATTCACCCCTCCACTTT. Full variable domain (remainder filled in from reference TRBV5-4 and TRBJ1-6): ETGVTQSPTHLIKTRGQQVTLRCSSQSGHNTVSWYQQALGQGPQFIFQYYREEENGRGNFPPRFSGLQFPNYSSELNVNALELDDSALYLCASSYDTLLYNSPLHFGNGTRLTVT.

Concerning this clonotype: A read error may explain this, as a much larger clone is one base away. The CDR3 DNA sequence: TGCGCCAGCAGCCCGAGGGTTATTTGGCGGAACACTGAAGCTTTCTTT. Protein sequence: CASSPRVIWRNTEAFF. V is TRBV4-1 and J is TRBJ1-1, with D uncertain. This CDR3 contains 16 residues. Trimming took 4 bases from V and 1 from J, leaving 16 bases between them. Looked up from germline, CDR1 is MGHRA and CDR2 is YSYEKL.

This chain joins TRBV20-1 and TRBJ1-5; TRBD1 matches 9 bases. CDR1 is DFQATT and CDR2 is SNEGSKA in the germline V gene (reference sequence). The CDR3 covers 15 residues. The J segment lost 2 bases and the V segment lost 6 bases, leaving 8 bases of the junction unmatched. CDR3 protein: CSAGDRVRGNQPQHF. In DNA form, the CDR3 reads TGCAGTGCCGGGGACAGGGTGAGGGGCAATCAGCCCCAGCATTTT.

This clonotype was counted only a few times. A read error may produce the germline difference seen at one junction end. The chain couples TRBV11-1 to TRBJ2-4; D may be TRBD1 (5 bases). CDR1 is SGHAT and CDR2 is FQDESV in the germline V gene (reference sequence). There are 16 residues in the CDR3. The CDR3 protein is CATTHSGRATKNIQYF. The CDR3 DNA reads as TGTGCCACTACCCACTCAGGCAGGGCGACCAAAAACATTCAATACTTC.

Details on this clonotype: Possible read error: a much larger clone is one base away. This chain joins TRBV6-2 or TRBV6-3 and TRBJ2-1, with 8 nucleotides matching TRBD2. The germline V gene encodes CDR1 MNHEY and CDR2 SVGEGT. The CDR3 sequence is 14 residues long. CDR3 residues: CGSSIREGPNEQFF. CDR3 DNA sequence: TGTGGCAGCAGTATACGGGAGGGCCCCAATGAGCAGTTCTTC.

Note on this clonotype: A read error is likely, as this CDR3 ends without the conserved phenylalanine or tryptophan. The rearrangement joins TRBV12-5 to TRBJ2-7; TRBD1 aligns across 8 bases. The germline V gene has CDR1 LGHNT and CDR2 FRNRAP. The CDR3 sequence is 14 residues long. As DNA, the CDR3 is TGTGATAGTGGTCACGGACAGGGACGGGGCGAGCAGTACCTC. Its translation is CDSGHGQGRGEQYL.

This clonotype showed up just a few times. This chain uses TRBV30 with TRBJ1-1; D may be TRBD1 (5 bases). This CDR3 spans 13 amino acids. The germline gives CDR1 GTSNPN, CDR2 SVGIG (reference sequence). The V gene lost 2 bases and the J gene lost 1 base, with 8 bases spanning the gap. The CDR3 loop is CAWSRTQNTEAFF. In DNA form, the CDR3 reads TGTGCCTGGAGTCGGACACAGAACACTGAAGCTTTCTTT.

This clonotype was found many times. This chain joins TRBV7-8 and TRBJ2-5, with 9 nucleotides matching TRBD2. The CDR3 consists of 15 residues. CDR1 is SGHVS and CDR2 is FQNEAQ in the germline V gene. V was clipped by 3 bases and J by 1 base; unmatched bases: 3. CDR3 loop: CASSFWRGGQETQYF. Here the CDR3 DNA reads TGTGCCAGCAGCTTTTGGCGGGGGGGCCAAGAGACCCAGTACTTC.

Notes on this clonotype: The junction and the germline gene differ at one end; a read error may be behind it. The chain combines TRBV29-1 with TRBJ2-7; 10 nucleotides match TRBD1. The CDR3 is 12 amino acids. Germline V CDR1 and CDR2: SQVTM, ANQGSEA. The chain's CDR3 is CNVGTGVYEQYF. CDR3 in DNA: TGCAACGTTGGGACAGGGGTCTACGAGCAGTACTTC.

The chain combines TRBV11-1 with TRBJ1-1; TRBD1 might be the D (5 bases). V was shortened by 5 bases and J by 2 bases, with 27 bases between the two germline ends. The CDR3 length is 19 residues. Germline CDR1 SGHAT, CDR2 FQDESV (reference sequence). The CDR3 DNA sequence: TGTGCCAGCAGCACCTATACGGGCATGCTCGGACAACAAAACACTGAAGCTTTCTTT. It encodes CASSTYTGMLGQQNTEAFF.

As regards this clonotype: The conserved final phenylalanine or tryptophan is absent from the CDR3, which likely points to a read error. The rearrangement links TRBV24-1 to TRBJ2-7, with D tentatively TRBD2 (6 bases). V lost 6 bases and J 2 bases, leaving 13 bases between the germline ends. This CDR3 contains 14 residues. Germline lookup yields CDR1 KGHDR and CDR2 SFDVKD. CDR3: CATSRRGRAYEQYL. The DNA for the CDR3 is TGTGCCACCAGTCGGAGGGGCAGGGCCTACGAGCAGTACTTA.

Remarks on this clonotype: Sequence at one end of the junction differs from germline and may be a read error. The V call is TRBV11-3, the J call TRBJ2-7; D is undetermined. The CDR3 is made up of 13 amino acids. Looked up from germline, CDR1 is SGHNT and CDR2 is YENEEA. The CDR3 DNA sequence: TGTGCCAGCAGCTTAGGAGCTCCCTGCGAGCAGTATTTC. It encodes CASSLGAPCEQYF.

A remark on this clonotype: A read error is possible here, since a much larger clone lies one base away. The chain joins TRBV5-5 to TRBJ1-2; unclear D gene. Germline V gives CDR1 SGHKS, CDR2 YYEKEE (reference sequence). The CDR3 spans 13 residues. Trimming cost V 2 bases and J 5 bases, with 10 bases left between them. CDR3: CASSFFGSYGYTF. The CDR3, as DNA: TGTGCCAGCAGCTTCTTCGGGTCTTATGGCTACACCTTC.

For this clonotype: In this CDR3 the conserved last residue, phenylalanine or tryptophan, is missing, so a read error is likely. It is unclear where the CDR3 begins or ends on the DNA, so no DNA is shown, and the CDR3 is as TCRdb lists it. The CDR3: CASSFIRGEHFL. The rearrangement joins TRBV12-3 or TRBV12-4 to TRBJ2-1; TRBD1, the D gene given by the table, was not confirmed from the DNA. Including both end residues, the CDR3 is 12 amino acids long.

This clonotype was seen a few times. A read error may explain this, as a much larger clone is one base away. This chain uses TRBV29-1 with TRBJ2-7, with D possibly being TRBD2 (5 bases). The V gene's germline CDR1 is SQVTM and CDR2 ANQGSEA. V was trimmed by 8 bases and J by 4 bases, leaving 15 bases between them. The CDR3 covers 12 residues. CDR3 nucleotide sequence: TGCAGCATACTAGGCGGTCCTTACGAGCAGTACTTC. This sequence encodes CSILGGPYEQYF.

The genes are TRBV11-2 and TRBJ2-3, with D perhaps TRBD2 (6 bases). CDR3 length equals 16 residues. The germline V gene encodes CDR1 SGHAT and CDR2 FQNNGV. V dropped 5 bases and J dropped 2 bases, with 17 bases sitting between them. The CDR3, as DNA: TGTGCCAGCAGCAACAACCCCGGACTATACACAGATACGCAGTATTTT. Amino acids: CASSNNPGLYTDTQYF.

Remarks on this clonotype: The CDR3 does not close with the conserved phenylalanine or tryptophan, likely indicating a read error. V gene TRBV29-1 combines with J gene TRBJ2-7; TRBD1 agrees at 10 bases. CDR3 size: 13 residues. Germline CDR1 and CDR2: SQVTM and ANQGSEA. CDR3 residues: CSVLRTGGYEQYI. The DNA for the CDR3 is TGTAGCGTTCTGAGGACAGGGGGGTACGAGCAGTACATC.